The next 16 T cell receptor beta chains were all read from a single sample in a study of breast tumors, draining lymph nodes, adjacent tissues. Samples came from axillary lymph nodes draining the breast cancer. Via MiXCR, TCRdb re-called the multiplex PCR reads, giving one row per CDR3 protein. The table records about 100,000 distinct CDR3 sequences, around 21% of them present only once. The source material was axillary lymph node tissue. These receptors were taken from a female donor with breast cancer. Some clones in this sample may be carry-over from other donors' samples.

This clonotype was seen ten or more times. The gene calls are TRBV7-6 and TRBJ2-5; TRBD1 matches at 9 bases. The ends lost 5 bases at V and 4 bases at J; junction bases unmatched: 5. Germline CDR1 reads SGHVS; CDR2 reads FNYEAQ. This CDR3 comprises 14 residues. The CDR3 bases are TGTGCCAGCAGCCCTCAGACAGGGGGAGAGACCCAGTACTTC. This codes for CASSPQTGGETQYF.

In this sample, this clonotype turned up many times. The V call is TRBV15, the J call TRBJ2-1, with TRBD1 matching 9 bases. CDR3 length: 15 amino acids. Looked up from germline, CDR1 is LNHNV and CDR2 is YYDKDF (reference sequence). With V trimmed by 5 bases and J by 2 bases, 4 bases remained unmatched. CDR3 sequence (DNA): TGTGCCACCAGCGGAAGACAGGGGGCCTACAATGAGCAGTTCTTC. Translation gives CATSGRQGAYNEQFF.

V and J are TRBV7-8 and TRBJ1-1; no reliable D call. CDR1 and CDR2 from the germline V gene are SGHVS and FQNEAQ. V lost 2 bases and J 3 bases, leaving 4 bases between the germline ends. CDR3 size: 12 residues. The CDR3 here is CASSLQYTEAFF. The CDR3 DNA reads as TGTGCCAGCAGCTTACAGTACACTGAAGCTTTCTTT.

The V and J genes are TRBV6-1 and TRBJ2-7, with D possibly matching TRBD1 (6 bases). Looked up from germline, CDR1 is MNHNS and CDR2 is SASEGT. The CDR3 is 13 residues long. The V and J ends lost 6 bases and 5 bases respectively, with 14 bases between them. The CDR3 coding sequence is TGTGCCAGCAGGGGGGCCGGGCTTAACGAGCAGTACTTC. This gives the protein CASRGAGLNEQYF.

As concerns this clonotype: A read error may explain this, as a much larger clone is one base away. The chain combines TRBV19 with TRBJ1-2; TRBD1 is a possible D gene (5 bases). Germline V gene sequence: CDR1 LNHDA, CDR2 SQIVND (reference sequence). The CDR3 is 15 amino acids. Trimming removed 4 bases at V and 2 bases at J, with 14 bases between. CDR3 protein: CASSTFQEGNYGYTF. CDR3 DNA sequence: TGTGCCAGTAGTACTTTTCAGGAGGGGAACTATGGCTACACCTTC.

The chain recombines TRBV6-5 with TRBJ2-5, with 9 bases fitting TRBD2. Germline values: CDR1 MNHEY, CDR2 SVGAGI. The V segment lost 7 bases and the J segment 5 bases; nucleotides outside the gene matches: 5. The CDR3 sequence is 13 residues long. This chain's CDR3 is CASKSAGGETQYF. As DNA, the CDR3 is TGTGCCAGCAAGTCGGCGGGAGGGGAGACCCAGTACTTC.

This clonotype was picked up many times. V gene TRBV6-1 combines with J gene TRBJ2-2; the D is unclear. Germline CDR1 reads MNHNS; CDR2 reads SASEGT. V was trimmed by 3 bases and J by 0 bases, leaving 11 bases between them. The CDR3 extends over 16 amino acids. The chain's CDR3 is CASSERTAANTGELFF. The CDR3 DNA sequence: TGTGCCAGCAGTGAGCGGACGGCGGCGAACACCGGGGAGCTGTTTTTT.

Ten or more counts support this clonotype. The V call is TRBV7-9, the J call TRBJ2-1, with D maybe TRBD2 (6 bases). Trimming left V 5 bases short and J 1 base short, with 12 bases between. The CDR3 has 15 residues. Germline CDR1 is SEHNR and CDR2 is FQNEAQ (reference sequence). The CDR3 is CASSPVRGSYNEQFF. The DNA for the CDR3 is TGTGCCAGCAGCCCGGTGCGGGGTTCCTACAATGAGCAGTTCTTC.

Notes on this clonotype: This may arise from a read error, as a much more abundant clone is one base away. The rearrangement links TRBV3-1 to TRBJ2-5, with 7 positions matching TRBD1. CDR1 LGHDT and CDR2 YNNKEL come from the germline V gene (reference sequence). The length of the CDR3 is 19 residues. The J segment lost 2 bases and the V segment lost 7 bases, leaving 22 bases of the junction unmatched. The DNA of the CDR3 is TGTGCCAGCACCTACCACCCCGGACAGGATGAAGGAGCACAAGAGACCCAGTACTTC. As protein: CASTYHPGQDEGAQETQYF.

As regards this clonotype: This may be a read error, as it is one base from a much larger clone. The rearrangement uses TRBV5-4 and TRBJ2-2; 13 bases fit TRBD2. Germline CDR1 and CDR2: SGHNT and YYREEE (reference sequence). The CDR3 totals 16 residues. The DNA for the CDR3 is TGTGCCGGCAGCTTCAGACTAGCGGGGGGCGCCGGGGAGCTGTTTTTT. Residues: CAGSFRLAGGAGELFF.

Ten or more counts support this clonotype. The rearrangement joins TRBV7-3 to TRBJ2-3; D perhaps matches TRBD2 (5 bases). In germline, CDR1 is SGHTA, CDR2 FQGTGA. There are 15 residues in the CDR3. V gave up 2 bases and J gave up 3 bases, with 12 bases separating them. In DNA, the CDR3 is TGTGCCAGCAGCTTACAAGGCCTAGCTACAGATACGCAGTATTTT. Its protein product is CASSLQGLATDTQYF.

This clonotype has a count of ten or more. The rearrangement links TRBV6-5 to TRBJ2-1; a weak D match, TRBD2 (6 bases). V was pared by 6 bases and J by 3 bases, with 15 bases between. The CDR3 contains 15 residues. CDR1 MNHEY and CDR2 SVGAGI come from the germline V gene. Here the CDR3 reads CASRIAERFYNEQFF. CDR3 DNA: TGTGCCAGCAGAATAGCGGAAAGGTTCTACAATGAGCAGTTCTTC.

The table lists this clonotype with many counts. The V and J genes are TRBV20-1 and TRBJ1-5; no reliable D call. V was clipped by 7 bases and J by 0 bases, with 16 bases between them. Germline CDR1 and CDR2: DFQATT and SNEGSKA (reference sequence). This CDR3 region has 15 residues. DNA for the CDR3: TGCAGTGGCCAGGCATACCCCTATAGCAATCAGCCCCAGCATTTT. As protein: CSGQAYPYSNQPQHF.

The rearrangement joins TRBV12-3 or TRBV12-4 to TRBJ2-7, with 9 positions matching TRBD1. This CDR3 comprises 19 residues. Trimming took 5 bases from V and 3 from J; bases not matched to a gene: 20. DNA of the CDR3: TGTGCCAGCAGTCCAGGTCCGGGGAACCGGGACAGGGAGGGCTACGAGCAGTACTTC. Its protein product is CASSPGPGNRDREGYEQYF.

This clonotype came up a few times. The chain links TRBV10-2 to TRBJ2-2, with D tentatively TRBD2 (7 bases). Per germline, CDR1 WSHSY and CDR2 SAAADI. V shed 6 bases and J shed 4 bases, with 15 bases lying between them. This CDR3 contains 15 residues. CDR3 sequence reads: CASRSPGGSTGELFF. The CDR3 DNA reads TGCGCCAGCAGAAGCCCGGGGGGCAGCACCGGGGAGCTGTTTTTT.

This clonotype was recorded many times. This chain uses TRBV11-2 with TRBJ2-5, with unresolved D. The CDR3 totals 15 residues. Germline CDR1 is SGHAT and CDR2 is FQNNGV. The germline V and J ends were trimmed by 5 bases and 0 bases, with 13 bases remaining between them. The CDR3 region has the DNA TGTGCCAGCAGCCCACCTCCGGTGTACCAAGAGACCCAGTACTTC. Translating it yields CASSPPPVYQETQYF.